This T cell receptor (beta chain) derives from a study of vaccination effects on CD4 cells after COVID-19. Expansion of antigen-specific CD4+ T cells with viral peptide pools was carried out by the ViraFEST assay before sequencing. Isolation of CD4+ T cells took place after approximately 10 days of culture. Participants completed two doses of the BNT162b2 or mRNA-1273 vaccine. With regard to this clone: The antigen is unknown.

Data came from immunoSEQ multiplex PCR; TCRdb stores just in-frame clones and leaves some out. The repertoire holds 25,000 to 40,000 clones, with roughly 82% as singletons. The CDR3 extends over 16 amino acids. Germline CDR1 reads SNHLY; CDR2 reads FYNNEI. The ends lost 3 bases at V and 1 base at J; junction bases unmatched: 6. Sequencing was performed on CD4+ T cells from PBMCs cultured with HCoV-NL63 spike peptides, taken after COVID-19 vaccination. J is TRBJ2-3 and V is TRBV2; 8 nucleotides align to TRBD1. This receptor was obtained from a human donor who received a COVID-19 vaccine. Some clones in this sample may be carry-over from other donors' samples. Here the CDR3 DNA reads TGTGCCAGCAGTGACCAGGGGGCGAGGGGCACAGATACGCAGTATTTT. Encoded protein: CASSDQGARGTDTQYF.